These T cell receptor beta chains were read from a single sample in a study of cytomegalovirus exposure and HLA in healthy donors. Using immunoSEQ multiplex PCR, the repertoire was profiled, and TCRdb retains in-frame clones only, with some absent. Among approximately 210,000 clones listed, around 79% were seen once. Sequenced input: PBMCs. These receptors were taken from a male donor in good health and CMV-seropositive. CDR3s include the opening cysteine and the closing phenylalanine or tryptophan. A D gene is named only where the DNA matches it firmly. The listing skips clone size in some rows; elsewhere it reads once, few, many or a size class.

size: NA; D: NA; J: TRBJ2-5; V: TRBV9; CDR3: CASSSSGWETQYF; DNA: TGTGCCAGCAGTTCGAGCGGGTGGGAGACCCAGTACTTC
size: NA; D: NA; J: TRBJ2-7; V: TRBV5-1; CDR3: CASSFSGGQYEQYF; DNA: TGCGCCAGCAGCTTTTCAGGTGGTCAGTACGAGCAGTACTTC
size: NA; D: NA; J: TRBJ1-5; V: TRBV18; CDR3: CASSPPNREGQPQHF; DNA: TGTGCCAGCTCACCACCCAACAGGGAGGGTCAGCCCCAGCATTTT
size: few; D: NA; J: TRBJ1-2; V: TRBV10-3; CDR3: CAISESPGRSYTF; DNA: TGTGCCATCAGTGAGTCCCCGGGAAGGAGCTACACCTTC
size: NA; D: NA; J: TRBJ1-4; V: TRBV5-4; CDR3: CASSLDSLGGEKLFF; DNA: TGTGCCAGCAGCTTAGACTCCTTGGGCGGGGAAAAACTGTTTTTT
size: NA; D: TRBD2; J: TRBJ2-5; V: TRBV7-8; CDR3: CASSLDLAGGETQYF; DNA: TGTGCCAGCAGCTTAGATCTAGCGGGGGGGGAGACCCAGTACTTC
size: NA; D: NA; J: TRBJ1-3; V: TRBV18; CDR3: CASSPFDRIGNTIYF; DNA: TGTGCCAGCTCACCATTCGACAGGATTGGAAACACCATATATTTT
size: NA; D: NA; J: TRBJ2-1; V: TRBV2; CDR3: CASTLGGAYNEQFF; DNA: TGTGCCAGCACTTTGGGGGGAGCCTACAATGAGCAGTTCTTC
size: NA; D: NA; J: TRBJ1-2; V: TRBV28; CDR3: CAISLGRTNYGYTF; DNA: TGTGCCATCAGTTTAGGCAGAACTAACTATGGCTACACCTTC
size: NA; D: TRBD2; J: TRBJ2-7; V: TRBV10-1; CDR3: CASTWGSSGGLREQYF; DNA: TGCGCCAGCACTTGGGGAAGTAGCGGGGGACTCCGCGAGCAGTACTTC
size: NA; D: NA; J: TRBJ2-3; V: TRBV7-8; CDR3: CASSLGATDTQYF; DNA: TGTGCCAGCAGCTTAGGCGCGACAGATACGCAGTATTTT
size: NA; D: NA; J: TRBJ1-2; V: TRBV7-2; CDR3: CASSPDFNGNYGYTF; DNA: TGTGCCAGCAGCCCCGACTTCAACGGGAACTATGGCTACACCTTC
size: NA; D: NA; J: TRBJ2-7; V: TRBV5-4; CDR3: CASSTDSTYEQYF; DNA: TGTGCCAGCAGCACTGACAGCACCTACGAGCAGTACTTC
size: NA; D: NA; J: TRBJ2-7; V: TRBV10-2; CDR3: CASSEGGHSLGEQYF; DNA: TGCGCCAGCAGTGAAGGGGGACATAGCCTTGGCGAGCAGTACTTC
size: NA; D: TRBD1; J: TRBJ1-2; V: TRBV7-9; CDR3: CASSVDRDTVSRYTF; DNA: TGTGCCAGCAGCGTGGACAGGGACACTGTCTCTCGCTACACCTTC
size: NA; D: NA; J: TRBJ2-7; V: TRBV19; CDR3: CASSITPRGNTEQYF; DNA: TGTGCCAGTAGTATCACCCCCCGAGGGAACACGGAGCAGTACTTC
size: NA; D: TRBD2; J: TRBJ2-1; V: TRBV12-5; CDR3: CASGPGLAGGSSSYNEQFF; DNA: TGTGCTAGTGGTCCGGGACTAGCGGGGGGCTCCAGCTCCTACAATGAGCAGTTCTTC
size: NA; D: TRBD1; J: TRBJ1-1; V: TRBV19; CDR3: CASSIDRGNTEAFF; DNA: TGTGCCAGTAGTATTGACAGGGGGAACACTGAAGCTTTCTTT
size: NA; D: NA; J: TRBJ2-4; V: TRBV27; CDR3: CASSSGQPQPQNIQYF; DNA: TGTGCCAGCAGTTCTGGACAGCCCCAACCCCAAAACATTCAGTACTTC
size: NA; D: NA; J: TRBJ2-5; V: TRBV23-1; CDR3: CASSPLPCEETQYF; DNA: TGCGCCAGCAGCCCTCTTCCCTGCGAAGAGACCCAGTACTTC
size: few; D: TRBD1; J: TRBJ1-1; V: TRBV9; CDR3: CASSVEPGTGLTEAFF; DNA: TGTGCCAGCAGCGTAGAGCCGGGGACAGGGCTTACTGAAGCTTTCTTT
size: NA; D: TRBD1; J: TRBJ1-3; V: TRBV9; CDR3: CASSVGGTVGNTIYF; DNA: TGTGCCAGCAGCGTAGGGGGGACAGTCGGAAACACCATATATTTT
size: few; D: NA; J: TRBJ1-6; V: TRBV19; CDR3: CASSREGLQNSPLHF; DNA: TGTGCCAGTAGTAGGGAGGGACTGCAGAATTCACCCCTCCACTTT